This TCR beta chain appears in the sequencing data of a study of cytomegalovirus exposure and HLA in healthy donors. Germline trimming cut 5 bases from V and 7 bases from J; bases unmatched to any gene: 7. The CDR3 is made up of 15 amino acids. CDR1 and CDR2 from the germline V gene are MDHEN and SYDVKM. PCR amplification relied on 60 Vbeta primers (plus 13 Jbeta primers). Method: immunoSEQ multiplex PCR; TCRdb's copy keeps in-frame clones and lacks some. Among 100,000 or so clones, about 85% were seen once, and the ten largest hold 3% to 4%. The sequenced material came from PBMCs. The chain has TRBV28 and TRBJ2-7; 14 nucleotides match TRBD2. This TCR was recovered from a man aged 25-45 years in good health and CMV-seronegative. CDR3 DNA sequence: TGTGCCAGCAGTCCCTGGACTAGCGGGAGGTGGGAGCAGTACTTC. Protein: CASSPWTSGRWEQYF.